One and the same sample provided the 31 T cell receptor beta chains below, sequenced in a study of TIL therapy for anti-PD-1-resistant metastatic lung cancer. As for time point: pre-treatment sample, taken before nivolumab and TIL therapy. The immunoSEQ assay was v3. Assay: immunoSEQ multiplex PCR; the TCRdb copy retains only in-frame clones and omits some. Among 45,000 to 75,000 clones listed, about 69% were seen once. Here the sequenced sample was blood, taken at baseline. The receptor set was obtained from a person between 25 and 80 years old with non-small cell lung cancer.

The rearrangement joins TRBV4-2 to TRBJ2-7; D gene ambiguous. CDR1 and CDR2 from the germline V gene are LGHNA and YNFKEQ. V was trimmed by 2 bases and J by 2 bases, leaving 7 bases between them. The CDR3 runs to 13 residues. The CDR3 coding sequence is TGTGCCAGCAGCCAAAGCGAAACCTACGAGCAGTACTTC. Its translation is CASSQSETYEQYF.

The rearrangement links TRBV6-1 to TRBJ2-1; 12 bases match TRBD2. The CDR3 totals 15 residues. Germline V CDR1 and CDR2: MNHNS, SASEGT. The junction had 5 bases not matched to a gene; V was cut back by 5 bases and J by 6 bases. In nucleotides, the CDR3 is TGTGCCAGCAGTCGACTAGCGGGAGTGCTCAATGAGCAGTTCTTC. As protein: CASSRLAGVLNEQFF.

This sequence joins TRBV6-1 and TRBJ2-2; the D is unclear. V lost 9 bases, J lost 5 bases, and 4 bases lay in between. The CDR3 extends over 10 amino acids. The V gene's germline CDR1 is MNHNS and CDR2 SASEGT. The CDR3 protein is CASRTGELFF. The CDR3 DNA is TGTGCCAGTCGAACCGGGGAGCTGTTTTTT.

The V and J genes are TRBV30 and TRBJ1-1; TRBD1 might be the D (6 bases). V lost 1 base and J lost 9, with 12 bases in between. Germline V gene lookup returns CDR1 GTSNPN and CDR2 SVGIG (reference sequence). CDR3 size: 12 residues. The CDR3 reads CAWSEGTLKAFF. The CDR3 coding sequence is TGTGCCTGGAGTGAGGGGACACTTAAAGCTTTCTTT.

The V call is TRBV5-1, the J call TRBJ1-2, with 8 bases identical to TRBD1. The V and J ends lost 4 bases and 4 bases, in that order; junction bases with no gene match: 6. This CDR3 region has 14 residues. CDR1 is SGHRS, CDR2 YFSETQ, per germline. The chain's CDR3 is CASSQQGVSYGYTF. CDR3 sequence (DNA): TGCGCCAGCAGCCAACAGGGGGTCAGCTATGGCTACACCTTC.

The rearrangement uses TRBV5-1 and TRBJ2-7; 7 bases are a match to TRBD1. The CDR3 has 15 residues. Trimming at V came to 4 bases and at J to 3 bases, leaving 10 bases not matched to a gene. Germline assignment: CDR1 SGHRS and CDR2 YFSETQ. The CDR3 region is CASSMTGNRVYEQYF. The DNA for the CDR3 is TGCGCCAGCAGCATGACAGGGAATCGGGTCTACGAGCAGTACTTC.

This chain connects TRBV7-9 to TRBJ2-3; 11 positions agree with TRBD2. Germline values: CDR1 SEHNR, CDR2 FQNEAQ (reference sequence). Trimming took 3 bases from V and 6 from J; bases not matched to a gene: 5. The CDR3 runs to 15 residues. The CDR3 loop is CASSLEGLAVDTQYF. The CDR3 DNA follows: TGTGCCAGCAGCTTGGAGGGACTAGCGGTGGATACGCAGTATTTT.

There are a few counts of this clone. This chain links TRBV2 with TRBJ2-3, with TRBD2 as a possible D gene (5 bases). Germline V gene lookup returns CDR1 SNHLY and CDR2 FYNNEI. The V end was cut by 1 base, the J end by 7 bases, with 12 bases between. The CDR3 loop spans 14 amino acids. The CDR3 DNA reads TGTGCCAGCAGTGAAGGAGCACTAGTAAATACGCAGTATTTT. It yields the protein CASSEGALVNTQYF. Supplemented by reference TRBV2 and TRBJ2-3, the full variable domain reads EPEVTQTPSHQVTQMGQEVILRCVPISNHLYFYWYRQILGQKVEFLVSFYNNEISEKSEIFDDQFSVERPDGSNFTLKIRSTKLEDSAMYFCASSEGALVNTQYFGPGTRLTVL.

This clone was recorded a few times. The gene calls are TRBV4-2 and TRBJ1-5; the match to TRBD1 covers 12 bases. Germline lookup yields CDR1 LGHNA and CDR2 YNFKEQ. This CDR3 is built from 15 residues. V dropped 4 bases and J dropped 7; count of bases not matched to a gene: 5. The CDR3 protein is CASSPAGTGGQPQHF. The CDR3 DNA reads as TGTGCCAGCAGCCCCGCCGGGACAGGGGGCCAGCCCCAGCATTTT.

The V and J genes are TRBV15 and TRBJ2-2; D perhaps matches TRBD1 (6 bases). Germline loops: CDR1 LNHNV, CDR2 YYDKDF (reference sequence). The CDR3 is 16 amino acids. V dropped 4 bases and J dropped 1 base, with 13 bases sitting between them. The CDR3 loop reads CATSKGLGGNTGELFF. In DNA, the CDR3 is TGTGCCACCAGCAAGGGTCTAGGGGGGAACACCGGGGAGCTGTTTTTT.

The genes are TRBV5-1 and TRBJ1-1; D possibly corresponds to TRBD1 (5 bases). Per the germline V gene, CDR1 is SGHRS and CDR2 is YFSETQ. The CDR3 covers 13 residues. V was clipped by 0 bases and J by 5 bases, with 8 bases between them. In nucleotides, the CDR3 is TGCGCCAGCAGCTTGGAGCAGGGAACTGAAGCTTTCTTT. Protein sequence: CASSLEQGTEAFF.

The chain employs TRBV30 and TRBJ1-2; TRBD1 matches at 7 bases. V trimming: 5 bases; J trimming: 2 bases; junction bases outside the gene matches: 11. This CDR3 comprises 15 residues. Germline V CDR1 and CDR2: GTSNPN, SVGIG (reference sequence). CDR3 DNA: TGTGCCTGGTACCTCGGAAAGACAGGGAACTATGGCTACACCTTC. Residues: CAWYLGKTGNYGYTF. Supplemented by reference TRBV30 and TRBJ1-2, the full variable domain reads SQTIHQWPATLVQPVGSPLSLECTVEGTSNPNLYWYRQAAGRGLQLLFYSVGIGQISSEVPQNLSASRPQDRQFILSSKKLLLSDSGFYLCAWYLGKTGNYGYTFGSGTRLTVV.

J is TRBJ1-2 and V is TRBV5-1; the D gene is possibly TRBD1 (5 bases). V shed 0 bases and J shed 5 bases, with 11 bases lying between them. Looked up from germline, CDR1 is SGHRS and CDR2 is YFSETQ. The CDR3 is made up of 14 amino acids. The CDR3 DNA follows: TGCGCCAGCAGCTTGGAGGGACTTCGATATGGCTACACCTTC. It specifies CASSLEGLRYGYTF.

As DNA, the CDR3 is TGTGCCAGCAGCTTCCAGGGAGGCAATCAGCCCCAGCATTTT. Its protein is CASSFQGGNQPQHF. V gene TRBV5-8 combines with J gene TRBJ1-5; D is possibly TRBD1 (5 bases). The V end was cut by 2 bases, the J end by 2 bases, with 8 bases between. Germline loops: CDR1 SGHTS, CDR2 YDEGEE. The CDR3 loop spans 14 amino acids.

The genes are TRBV5-6 and TRBJ2-3; D is ambiguous. There are 15 residues in the CDR3. Looked up from germline, CDR1 is SGHDT and CDR2 is YYEEEE. V was shortened by 2 bases and J by 0 bases, with 10 bases between the two germline ends. Here the CDR3 DNA reads TGTGCCAGCAGCTTTCCCCTGGGGAGCACAGATACGCAGTATTTT. Protein: CASSFPLGSTDTQYF.

The gene calls are TRBV5-1 and TRBJ2-2; 8 bases line up with TRBD1. The CDR3 runs to 15 residues. V gave up 4 bases and J gave up 3 bases; unmatched junction bases: 5. CDR1 is SGHRS and CDR2 is YFSETQ in the germline V gene. Written as DNA, the CDR3 is TGCGCCAGCAGCCGGACAGGGCGGGACACCGGGGAGCTGTTTTTT. It yields the protein CASSRTGRDTGELFF.

The rearrangement uses TRBV11-2 and TRBJ2-7, with TRBD1 matching over 9 bases. Trimming at V came to 0 bases and at J to 3 bases, leaving 3 bases not matched to a gene. CDR1 is SGHAT and CDR2 is FQNNGV in the germline V gene. This CDR3 has 15 amino acids. CDR3 region: CASSLEGQGIYEQYF. As DNA, the CDR3 is TGTGCCAGCAGCTTAGAGGGACAGGGAATCTACGAGCAGTACTTC.

J is TRBJ2-5 and V is TRBV2; the match to TRBD2 covers 12 bases. The CDR3 runs 15 residues. J lost 2 bases, V lost 6 bases, and 4 bases had no gene match. The germline gives CDR1 SNHLY, CDR2 FYNNEI. CDR3 DNA: TGTGCCAGCAGGGTACTAGCGGGGGGACAAGAGACCCAGTACTTC. Its protein product is CASRVLAGGQETQYF.

Of note for this clone: The junction departs from the called germline gene at one end, perhaps through a read error. The V call is TRBV5-1, the J call TRBJ1-2, with D possibly TRBD1 on 6 matching bases. Germline values: CDR1 SGHRS, CDR2 YFSETQ. The CDR3 is 16 residues long. CDR3 coding DNA: TGCGCCACCAGCTCTGAATACCCAGGGGCTAACTATGGCTACACCTTC. As protein: CATSSEYPGANYGYTF.

This clone was detected only once. The chain combines TRBV7-9 with TRBJ2-1; TRBD2 agrees at 11 bases. There are 14 residues in the CDR3. V was clipped by 0 bases and J by 13 bases; unmatched bases: 5. Germline V gene sequence: CDR1 SEHNR, CDR2 FQNEAQ (reference sequence). CDR3 bases: TGTGCCAGCAGCTTAGCCCTAGCGGGAGGTCGTCAGTTCTTC. It is translated as CASSLALAGGRQFF.

This chain joins TRBV5-6 and TRBJ1-5, with unresolved D. This CDR3 is 13 amino acids long. CDR1 is SGHDT and CDR2 is YYEEEE in the germline V gene. With 2 bases removed from V and 7 bases from J, the gap between germline ends came to 10 bases. The CDR3 protein is CASSLRGWQPQHF. The CDR3 DNA reads TGTGCCAGCAGCTTACGTGGGTGGCAGCCCCAGCATTTT.

The gene calls are TRBV5-5 and TRBJ1-2; perhaps TRBD1 as D (5 bases). CDR3 size: 15 residues. Germline V gene data show CDR1 as SGHKS and CDR2 as YYEKEE (reference sequence). Between the trimmed V and J ends, which lost 3 bases and 5 bases, there was a span of 17 bases. The CDR3 DNA reads as TGTGCCAGCAGCTGGGACCCAGGAGGGGTTTATGGCTACACCTTC. Translating it yields CASSWDPGGVYGYTF. The whole variable domain, remainder taken from reference TRBV5-5 and TRBJ1-2, is DAGVTQSPTHLIKTRGQQVTLRCSPISGHKSVSWYQQVLGQGPQFIFQYYEKEERGRGNFPDRFSARQFPNYSSELNVNALLLGDSALYLCASSWDPGGVYGYTFGSGTRLTVV.

The chain carries TRBV5-4 and TRBJ1-2; D gene unclear. This CDR3 contains 15 residues. Looked up from germline, CDR1 is SGHNT and CDR2 is YYREEE (reference sequence). Trimming took 1 base from V and 4 from J, leaving 14 bases between them. CDR3 coding DNA: TGTGCCAGCAGCTTGTTGGGCTCGACGGCCTATGGCTACACCTTC. Amino acid sequence: CASSLLGSTAYGYTF.

This clone was detected only a few times. For the CDR3, the DNA is TGTGCCAGCAGCTTTGCGGGAGTAGGGGAGCTGTTTTTT. Residues: CASSFAGVGELFF. The genes are TRBV7-3 and TRBJ2-2; 7 bases align to TRBD2. The J segment lost 8 bases and the V segment lost 3 bases, leaving 3 bases of the junction unmatched. Germline CDR1 is SGHTA and CDR2 is FQGTGA. This CDR3 spans 13 amino acids. Complete variable domain (other parts from reference TRBV7-3 and TRBJ2-2): GAGVSQTPSNKVTEKGKYVELRCDPISGHTALYWYRQSLGQGPEFLIYFQGTGAADDSGLPNDRFFAVRPEGSVSTLKIQRTERGDSAVYLCASSFAGVGELFFGEGSRLTVL.

The rearrangement joins TRBV7-9 to TRBJ2-1, with TRBD1 identical over 11 bases. Germline V gene lookup returns CDR1 SEHNR and CDR2 FQNEAQ (reference sequence). V shed 4 bases, J shed 11 bases, and the junction held 4 bases outside the gene matches. The CDR3 contains 13 residues. The CDR3 coding sequence is TGTGCCAGCAGCTCCGGGACAGGGGGGAAGCAGTTCTTC. This codes for CASSSGTGGKQFF.

The chain couples TRBV11-2 to TRBJ1-1, with no clear D. The V end lost 2 bases, the J end lost 5 bases, and 9 bases lay between the germline ends. The CDR3 is 13 residues long. Germline CDR1 SGHAT, CDR2 FQNNGV. The CDR3 DNA reads as TGTGCCAGCAGCTTATGGTCGGGTACTGAAGCTTTCTTT. Its protein product is CASSLWSGTEAFF.

This sequence joins TRBV4-2 and TRBJ2-5; D is unresolved. Germline lookup yields CDR1 LGHNA and CDR2 YNFKEQ. The CDR3 is 14 amino acids. Between the trimmed V and J ends, which lost 0 bases and 4 bases, there was a span of 9 bases. CDR3 loop: CASSQDIWRETQYF. CDR3 DNA sequence: TGTGCCAGCAGCCAAGATATATGGCGAGAGACCCAGTACTTC.

The chain combines TRBV4-1 with TRBJ2-7; possible D gene TRBD2, 6 bases. The V gene's germline CDR1 is MGHRA and CDR2 YSYEKL. V shed 1 base and J shed 7 bases, with 14 bases lying between them. There are 14 residues in the CDR3. The CDR3 is CASSQGGTAREQYF. The CDR3 bases are TGCGCCAGCAGCCAAGGGGGGACTGCCAGGGAGCAGTACTTC.

The J gene is TRBJ2-1, the V gene TRBV6-1; D unclear. The CDR3 contains 15 residues. Germline CDR1 and CDR2: MNHNS and SASEGT. Trimming took off 7 bases at V and 0 bases at J, with 13 bases between the two ends. Written as DNA, the CDR3 is TGTGCCAGCAAATCGACACCCAGCTCCTACAATGAGCAGTTCTTC. Residues: CASKSTPSSYNEQFF.

The sample holds a few counts of this clone. V is TRBV2 and J is TRBJ2-1; D ambiguous. The CDR3 contains 12 residues. V was trimmed by 4 bases and J by 3 bases, leaving 4 bases between them. Germline CDR1 SNHLY, CDR2 FYNNEI. CDR3 residues: CASSADYNEQFF. CDR3 coding DNA: TGTGCCAGCAGTGCGGACTACAATGAGCAGTTCTTC. The variable domain in full, with the rest retrieved from reference TRBV2 and TRBJ2-1, is EPEVTQTPSHQVTQMGQEVILRCVPISNHLYFYWYRQILGQKVEFLVSFYNNEISEKSEIFDDQFSVERPDGSNFTLKIRSTKLEDSAMYFCASSADYNEQFFGPGTRLTVL.

The CDR3 nucleotides are TGCGCCACTACCCGCGGACAGGGATCCTACGAGCAGTACTTC. It encodes CATTRGQGSYEQYF. The V call is TRBV10-2, the J call TRBJ2-7, with 8 bases lining up with TRBD1. Germline lookup yields CDR1 WSHSY and CDR2 SAAADI. Trimming removed 10 bases from V and 1 base from J; junction bases left unmatched: 9. The CDR3 loop spans 14 amino acids.